The clone carrying this T cell receptor beta chain was detected ten times or more. Its antigen is undetermined. This sample is drawn from a study of neurological immune-mediated disorders. Study-wide points: Multiple sclerosis was found to have the least TCR clonal expansion, below healthy controls, and HTLV-1-associated myelopathy the most. Among 34 multiple sclerosis patients, phylogenetic grouping put the repertoires of 18 into a single related-CDR3 cluster, a possible signature.

TCRdb passed the 5' RACE reads through MiXCR, listing each CDR3 protein once. The table includes tens of thousands of distinct CDR3 sequences, 3.5% to 5% detected once. CDR3 length: 15 residues. V shed 0 bases, J shed 2 bases, and the junction held 4 bases outside the gene matches. Germline V CDR1 and CDR2: DFQATT, SNEGSKA (reference sequence). This sequence joins TRBV20-1 and TRBJ2-1, with TRBD2 matching 7 bases. The receptor's source is a young man with multiple sclerosis. The sequencing input was PBMCs. CDR3 nucleotides: TGCAGTGCTAGAGATCTCGGGGGGACCTACAATGAGCAGTTCTTC. It specifies CSARDLGGTYNEQFF.